This T cell receptor (beta chain) was identified during a study of T cells after yellow fever vaccination. This clonotype was seen a few times. The authors made TCR cDNA by 5'RACE template switching, adding a universal primer site and UMIs. TCRdb called the 5' RACE reads again in MiXCR, with one record for every CDR3 protein. The table has a few hundred thousand distinct CDR3 sequences, 10% to 15% seen once. Trimming took off 8 bases at V and 1 base at J, with 11 bases between the two ends. The CDR3 consists of 14 residues. From germline, CDR1 is LGHDT and CDR2 YNNKEL (reference sequence). The material was CD4+ T cells sorted from PBMCs, obtained 45 days after the yellow fever booster vaccination. This chain uses TRBV3-1 with TRBJ2-2; D perhaps matches TRBD2 (6 bases). The clonotype comes from a man aged 30-40 years who received the YFV17D yellow fever vaccine. The CDR3 nucleotides are TGTGCCAGCCTAGCTAGCGTGAACACCGGGGAGCTGTTTTTT. Its protein is CASLASVNTGELFF.